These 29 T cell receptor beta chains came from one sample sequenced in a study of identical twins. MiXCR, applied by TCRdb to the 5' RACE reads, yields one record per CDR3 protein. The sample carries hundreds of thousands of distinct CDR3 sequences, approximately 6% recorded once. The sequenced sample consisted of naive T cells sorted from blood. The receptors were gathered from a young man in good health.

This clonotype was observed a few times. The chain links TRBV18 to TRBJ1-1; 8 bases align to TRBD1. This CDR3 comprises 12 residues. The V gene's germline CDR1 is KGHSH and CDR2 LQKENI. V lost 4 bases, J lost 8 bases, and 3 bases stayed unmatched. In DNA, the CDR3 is TGTGCCAGCTCACGAAGGGACAGGGAAGCTTTCTTT. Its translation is CASSRRDREAFF. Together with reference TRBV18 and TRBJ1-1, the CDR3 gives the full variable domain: NAGVMQNPRHLVRRRGQEARLRCSPMKGHSHVYWYRQLPEEGLKFMVYLQKENIIDESGMPKERFSAEFPKEGPSILRIQQVVRGDSAAYFCASSRRDREAFFGQGTRLTVV.

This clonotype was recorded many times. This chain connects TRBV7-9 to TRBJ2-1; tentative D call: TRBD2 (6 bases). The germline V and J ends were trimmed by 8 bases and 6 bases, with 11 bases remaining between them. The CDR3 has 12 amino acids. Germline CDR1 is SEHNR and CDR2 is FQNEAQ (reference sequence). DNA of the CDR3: TGTGCCAGCGCCACGGGGGTCAATGAGCAGTTCTTC. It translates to CASATGVNEQFF. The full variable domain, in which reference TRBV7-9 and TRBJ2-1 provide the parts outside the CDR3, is DTGVSQNPRHKITKRGQNVTFRCDPISEHNRLYWYRQTLGQGPEFLTYFQNEAQLEKSRLLSDRFSAERPKGSFSTLEIQRTEQGDSAMYLCASATGVNEQFFGPGTRLTVL.

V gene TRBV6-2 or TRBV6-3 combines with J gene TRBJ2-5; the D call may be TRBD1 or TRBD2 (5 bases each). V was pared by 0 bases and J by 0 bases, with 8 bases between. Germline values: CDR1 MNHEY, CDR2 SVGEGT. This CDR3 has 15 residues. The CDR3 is CASSYSGADQETQYF. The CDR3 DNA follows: TGTGCCAGCAGTTACTCCGGGGCTGACCAAGAGACCCAGTACTTC.

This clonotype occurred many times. The CDR3 here is CASSFGSSGRAGLFF. As DNA, the CDR3 is TGTGCCAGCAGCTTCGGTTCTAGCGGGAGGGCCGGGTTGTTCTTC. The V and J genes are TRBV7-8 and TRBJ2-1; the match to TRBD2 covers 12 bases. In germline, CDR1 is SGHVS, CDR2 FQNEAQ. The CDR3 totals 15 residues. With V trimmed by 3 bases and J by 15 bases, 12 bases remained unmatched.

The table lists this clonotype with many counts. Here the CDR3 DNA reads TGCAGCGTTGGTTCACACCAAACAGATACGCAGTATTTT. Translating it yields CSVGSHQTDTQYF. This chain connects TRBV29-1 to TRBJ2-3; D uncertain. Germline values: CDR1 SQVTM, CDR2 ANQGSEA. Trimming removed 4 bases at V and 3 bases at J, with 11 bases between. This CDR3 comprises 13 residues.

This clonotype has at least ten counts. In nucleotides, the CDR3 is TGTGCCAGCAACACGAGAGGGGAGTACGAGCAGTACTTC. This sequence encodes CASNTRGEYEQYF. The V call is TRBV12-3 or TRBV12-4, the J call TRBJ2-7; D tentatively fits TRBD1 or TRBD2 (5 bases each). Trimming shortened V by 7 bases and J by 4 bases, and 14 bases separated the two germline ends. CDR3 size: 13 residues.

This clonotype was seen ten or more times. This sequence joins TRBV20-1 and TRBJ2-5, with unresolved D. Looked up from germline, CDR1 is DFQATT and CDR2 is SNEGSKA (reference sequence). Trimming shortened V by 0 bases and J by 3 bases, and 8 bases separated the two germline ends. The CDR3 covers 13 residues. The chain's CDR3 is CSAREDPEETQYF. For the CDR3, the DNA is TGCAGTGCTAGAGAGGACCCTGAAGAGACCCAGTACTTC.

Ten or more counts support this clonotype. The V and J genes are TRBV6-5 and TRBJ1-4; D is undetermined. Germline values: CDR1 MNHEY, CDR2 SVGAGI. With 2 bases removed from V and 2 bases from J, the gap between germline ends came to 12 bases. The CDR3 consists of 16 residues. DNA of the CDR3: TGTGCCAGCAGTTACCTCCATCGGTCGACTAATGAAAAACTGTTTTTT. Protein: CASSYLHRSTNEKLFF.

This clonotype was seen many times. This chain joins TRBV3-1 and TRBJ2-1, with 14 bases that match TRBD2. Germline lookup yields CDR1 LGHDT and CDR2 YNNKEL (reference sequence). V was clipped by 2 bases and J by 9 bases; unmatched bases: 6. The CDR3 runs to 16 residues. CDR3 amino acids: CASSQFSTSGRAEQFF. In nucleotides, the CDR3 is TGTGCCAGCAGCCAATTCTCGACTAGCGGGAGGGCTGAGCAGTTCTTC.

The CDR3 is CASSLVGLGYNSPLHF. The CDR3, as DNA: TGTGCCAGCAGTTTGGTGGGGTTGGGATATAATTCACCCCTCCACTTT. The genes are TRBV12-3 or TRBV12-4 and TRBJ1-6; D remains ambiguous. This CDR3 contains 16 residues. V lost 3 bases and J 4 bases, leaving 13 bases between the germline ends.

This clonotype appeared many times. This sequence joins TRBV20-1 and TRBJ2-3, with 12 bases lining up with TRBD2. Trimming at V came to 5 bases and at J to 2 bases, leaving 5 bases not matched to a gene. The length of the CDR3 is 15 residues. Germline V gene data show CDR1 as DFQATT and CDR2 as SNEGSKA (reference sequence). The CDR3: CSALGLAGITDTQYF. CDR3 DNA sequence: TGCAGTGCTCTAGGACTAGCGGGAATCACAGATACGCAGTATTTT.

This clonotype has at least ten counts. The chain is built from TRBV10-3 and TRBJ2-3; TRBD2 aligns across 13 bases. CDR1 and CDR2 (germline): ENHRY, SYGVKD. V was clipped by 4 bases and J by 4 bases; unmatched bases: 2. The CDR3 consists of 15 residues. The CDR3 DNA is TGTGCCATCAGTGCACTAGCGGGAGGGCCAGATACGCAGTATTTT. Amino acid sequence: CAISALAGGPDTQYF.

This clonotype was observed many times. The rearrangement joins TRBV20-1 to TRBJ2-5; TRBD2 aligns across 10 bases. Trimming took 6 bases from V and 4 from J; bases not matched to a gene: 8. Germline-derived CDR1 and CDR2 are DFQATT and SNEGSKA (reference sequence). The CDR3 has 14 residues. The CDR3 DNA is TGCAGTGCAACCCAGCGGGAGGGAGGAGAGACCCAGTACTTC. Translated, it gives CSATQREGGETQYF.

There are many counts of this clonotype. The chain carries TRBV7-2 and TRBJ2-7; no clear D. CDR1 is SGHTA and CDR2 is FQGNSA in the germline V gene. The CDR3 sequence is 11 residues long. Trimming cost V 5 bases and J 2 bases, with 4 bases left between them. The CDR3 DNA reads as TGTGCCAGCAGCACAACCTACGAGCAGTACTTC. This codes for CASSTTYEQYF.

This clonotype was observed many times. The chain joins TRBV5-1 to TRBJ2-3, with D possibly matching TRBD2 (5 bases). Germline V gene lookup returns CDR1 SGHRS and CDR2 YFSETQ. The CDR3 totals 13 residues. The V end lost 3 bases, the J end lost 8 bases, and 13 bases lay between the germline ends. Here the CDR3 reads CASSSGAAGTQYF. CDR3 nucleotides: TGCGCCAGCAGCTCCGGAGCCGCGGGTACGCAGTATTTT.

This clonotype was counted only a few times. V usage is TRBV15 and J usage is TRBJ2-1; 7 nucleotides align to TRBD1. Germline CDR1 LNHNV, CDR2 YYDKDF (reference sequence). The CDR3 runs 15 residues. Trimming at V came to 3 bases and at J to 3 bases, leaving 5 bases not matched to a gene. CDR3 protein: CATSRSGTDYNEQFF. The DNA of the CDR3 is TGTGCCACCAGCAGGTCCGGGACAGACTACAATGAGCAGTTCTTC.

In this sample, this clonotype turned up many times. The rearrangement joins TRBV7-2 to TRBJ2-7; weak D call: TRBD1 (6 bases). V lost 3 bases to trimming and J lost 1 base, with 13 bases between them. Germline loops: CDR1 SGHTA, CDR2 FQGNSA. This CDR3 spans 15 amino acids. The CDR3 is CASSFDPTGSYEQYF. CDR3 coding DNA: TGTGCCAGCAGCTTTGACCCAACAGGGTCCTACGAGCAGTACTTC.

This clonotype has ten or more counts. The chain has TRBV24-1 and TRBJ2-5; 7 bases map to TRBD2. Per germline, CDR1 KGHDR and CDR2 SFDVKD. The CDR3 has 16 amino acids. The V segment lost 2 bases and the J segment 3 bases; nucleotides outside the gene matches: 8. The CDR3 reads CATSDWVGGGKETQYF. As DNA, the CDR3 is TGTGCCACCAGTGATTGGGTCGGGGGAGGGAAAGAGACCCAGTACTTC.

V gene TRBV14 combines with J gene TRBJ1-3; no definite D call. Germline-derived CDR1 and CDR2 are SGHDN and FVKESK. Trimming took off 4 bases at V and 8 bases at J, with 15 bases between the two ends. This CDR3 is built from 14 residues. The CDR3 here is CASSPGIPGDTIYF. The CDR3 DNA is TGTGCCAGCAGCCCCGGGATCCCCGGGGACACCATATATTTT.

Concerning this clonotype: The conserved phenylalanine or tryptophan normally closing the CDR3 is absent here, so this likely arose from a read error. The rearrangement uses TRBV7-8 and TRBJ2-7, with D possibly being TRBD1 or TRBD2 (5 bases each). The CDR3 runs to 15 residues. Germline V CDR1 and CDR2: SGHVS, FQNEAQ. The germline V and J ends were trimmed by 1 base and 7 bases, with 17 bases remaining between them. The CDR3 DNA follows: TGTGCCAGCAGCTTAGGATGGGACCACTTAGGGGAGCAGTACTCC. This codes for CASSLGWDHLGEQYS.

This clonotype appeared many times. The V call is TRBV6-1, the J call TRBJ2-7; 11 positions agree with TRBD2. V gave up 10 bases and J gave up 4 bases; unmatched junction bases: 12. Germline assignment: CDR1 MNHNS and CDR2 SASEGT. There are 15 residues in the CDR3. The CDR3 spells CATISTSGRRYEQYF. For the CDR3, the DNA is TGTGCCACCATCTCTACTAGCGGGAGAAGATACGAGCAGTACTTC.

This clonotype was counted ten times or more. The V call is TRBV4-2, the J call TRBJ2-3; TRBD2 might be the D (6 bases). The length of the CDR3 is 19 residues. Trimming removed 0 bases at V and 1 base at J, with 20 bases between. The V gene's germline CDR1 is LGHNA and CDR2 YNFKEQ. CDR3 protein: CASSQDPLLAISGTDTQYF. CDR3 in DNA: TGTGCCAGCAGCCAAGACCCCCTACTAGCTATTAGCGGCACAGATACGCAGTATTTT.

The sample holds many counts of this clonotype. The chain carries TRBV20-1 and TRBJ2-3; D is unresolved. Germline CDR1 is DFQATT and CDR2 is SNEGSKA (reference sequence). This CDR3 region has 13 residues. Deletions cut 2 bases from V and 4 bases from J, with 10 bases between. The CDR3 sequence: CSARQVRPDTQYF. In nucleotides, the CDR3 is TGCAGTGCTAGACAGGTTAGGCCAGATACGCAGTATTTT.

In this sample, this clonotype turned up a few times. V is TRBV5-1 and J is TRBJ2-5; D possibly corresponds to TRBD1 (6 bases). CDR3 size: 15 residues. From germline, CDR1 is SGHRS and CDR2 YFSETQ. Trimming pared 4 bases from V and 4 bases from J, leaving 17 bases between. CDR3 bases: TGCGCCAGCAGCACCCGGGACCAAGGGGGAGAGACCCAGTACTTC. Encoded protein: CASSTRDQGGETQYF.

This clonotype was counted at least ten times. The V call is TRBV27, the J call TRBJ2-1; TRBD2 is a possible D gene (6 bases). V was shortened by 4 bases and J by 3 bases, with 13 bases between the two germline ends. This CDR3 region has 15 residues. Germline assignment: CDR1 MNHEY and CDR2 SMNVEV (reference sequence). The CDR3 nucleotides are TGTGCCAGCAGTTCGCAGACTAGGCTCTACAATGAGCAGTTCTTC. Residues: CASSSQTRLYNEQFF.

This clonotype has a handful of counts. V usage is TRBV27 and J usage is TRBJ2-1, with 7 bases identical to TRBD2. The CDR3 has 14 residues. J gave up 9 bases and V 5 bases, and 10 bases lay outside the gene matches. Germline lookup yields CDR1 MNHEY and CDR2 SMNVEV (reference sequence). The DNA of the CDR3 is TGTGCCAGCAGTCCAATAACTAGCGTCTTTGAGCAGTTCTTC. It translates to CASSPITSVFEQFF.

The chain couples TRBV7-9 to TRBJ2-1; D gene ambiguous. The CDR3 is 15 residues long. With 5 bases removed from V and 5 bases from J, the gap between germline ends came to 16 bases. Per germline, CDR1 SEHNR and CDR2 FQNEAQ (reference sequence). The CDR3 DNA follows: TGTGCCAGCAGCCCCAAGGTGGCGTTACACAATGAGCAGTTCTTC. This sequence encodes CASSPKVALHNEQFF.

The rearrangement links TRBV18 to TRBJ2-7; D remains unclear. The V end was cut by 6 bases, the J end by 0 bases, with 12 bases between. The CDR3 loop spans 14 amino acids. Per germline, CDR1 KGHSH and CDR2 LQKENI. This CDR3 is CASSPGRNSYEQYF. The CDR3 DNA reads TGTGCCAGCTCGCCCGGACGAAACTCCTACGAGCAGTACTTC. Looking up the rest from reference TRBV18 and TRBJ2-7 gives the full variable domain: NAGVMQNPRHLVRRRGQEARLRCSPMKGHSHVYWYRQLPEEGLKFMVYLQKENIIDESGMPKERFSAEFPKEGPSILRIQQVVRGDSAAYFCASSPGRNSYEQYFGPGTRLTVT.

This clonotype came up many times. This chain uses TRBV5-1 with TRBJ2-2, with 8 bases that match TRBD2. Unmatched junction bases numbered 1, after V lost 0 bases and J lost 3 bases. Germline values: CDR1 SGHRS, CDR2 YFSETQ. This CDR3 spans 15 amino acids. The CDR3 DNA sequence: TGCGCCAGCAGCTTGGACGGGGGGGACACCGGGGAGCTGTTTTTT. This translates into CASSLDGGDTGELFF.